The clone carrying this T cell receptor delta chain was detected a few times. TCRdb called clones from the RT-PCR reads again using CATT. Found here are some 13,000 delta-chain clones, roughly 30% of them singletons; the top ten hold 3.8%. The sample comes from a study of gamma-delta T cells after stem cell transplantation. Germline V gene lookup returns CDR1 NSMFDY and CDR2 ISSIKDK. J lost 7 bases, V lost 0 bases, and 18 bases had no gene match. CDR3 size: 17 residues. This receptor was obtained from a human donor. It is not recorded whose cells these are; they may come from a transplant donor. This chain connects TRAV29/DV5 to TRDJ1, with 7 bases identical to TRDD3. Sequencing used gamma-delta T cells. CDR3 residues: CAASEVLGPYTPAKLIF. CDR3 DNA: TGTGCAGCAAGCGAGGTACTGGGGCCATATACCCCGGCTAAACTCATCTTT. Complete variable domain (other parts from reference TRAV29/DV5 and TRDJ1): DQQVKQNSPSLSVQEGRISILNCDYTNSMFDYFLWYKKYPAEGPTFLISISSIKDKNEDGRFTVFLNKSAKHLSLHIVPSQPGDSAVYFCAASEVLGPYTPAKLIFGKGTRVTVEP.